This TCR beta chain was sequenced during a study of CXCR3-negative and CXCR3-positive naive CD8 T cells. In germline, CDR1 is SQVTM, CDR2 ANQGSEA. This CDR3 contains 14 residues. Carrying UMI labels, the TRB cDNA libraries were prepared through 5' RACE. TCRdb reanalyzed the 5' RACE reads, giving one entry per CDR3 protein sequence and no DNA. The sample's table shows about 90,000 distinct CDR3 sequences. The receptor comes from a human donor in good health. Some clones in this sample may be carry-over from other donors' samples. The source material was naive CXCR3- CD8+ T cells from blood. Subset of the sample: CD45RO-CCR7+CD27+CD95- naive CD8+ T cells lacking CXCR3 (TNR3-). The J gene is TRBJ2-7, the V gene TRBV29-1; TCRdb designates TRBD1, a call that cannot be tested without DNA. CDR3: CSVDSGQEAYEQYF.